A selection of T cell receptor beta chains follows, all from one sample in a study of blood T cell repertoires in COVID-19. Measured with immunoSEQ multiplex PCR; TCRdb has only the in-frame clones, and not every one. The sample lists fewer than 350,000 clones, approximately 86% occurring once. The sample was PBMCs or T cells enriched from blood (not recorded which). Receptor source: a woman aged 40 to 50 with acute COVID-19. The CDR3 runs from the conserved cysteine through the conserved F or W. A D gene is named only where the DNA matches it firmly. For some rows the clone size is stated as once, few or many, or as a class when expanded; others skip it.

v_call: TRBV5-4; j_call: TRBJ1-5; clone_size: -; d_call: -; cdr3_length: 14; cdr3_aa: CASSSWGRGQPQHF; cdr3_nt: TGTGCCAGCAGCTCTTGGGGGCGCGGTCAGCCCCAGCATTTT
v_call: TRBV15; j_call: TRBJ1-2; clone_size: -; d_call: TRBD1; cdr3_length: 16; cdr3_aa: CATSRDWDRVDYGYTF; cdr3_nt: TGTGCCACCAGCAGAGATTGGGACAGAGTTGACTATGGCTACACCTTC
v_call: TRBV12-5; j_call: TRBJ1-1; clone_size: -; d_call: -; cdr3_length: 15; cdr3_aa: CASGPRRTDYTEAFF; cdr3_nt: TGTGCTAGTGGCCCCCGTCGCACAGATTACACTGAAGCTTTCTTT
v_call: TRBV9; j_call: TRBJ1-2; clone_size: -; d_call: -; cdr3_length: 16; cdr3_aa: CASSAIRGQGLGGYTF; cdr3_nt: TGTGCCAGCAGCGCAATAAGAGGGCAGGGGCTTGGTGGCTACACCTTC
v_call: TRBV7-2; j_call: TRBJ1-2; clone_size: -; d_call: -; cdr3_length: 15; cdr3_aa: CASSPMGATNYGYTF; cdr3_nt: TGTGCCAGCAGCCCGATGGGGGCGACTAACTATGGCTACACCTTC
v_call: TRBV6-1; j_call: TRBJ1-1; clone_size: -; d_call: -; cdr3_length: 13; cdr3_aa: CASSELHHTEAFF; cdr3_nt: TGTGCCAGCAGTGAATTACATCACACTGAAGCTTTCTTT
v_call: TRBV7-6; j_call: TRBJ2-5; clone_size: -; d_call: -; cdr3_length: 11; cdr3_aa: CASSQGETQYF; cdr3_nt: TGTGCCAGCAGCCAGGGAGAGACCCAGTACTTC
v_call: TRBV18; j_call: TRBJ1-5; clone_size: -; d_call: -; cdr3_length: 14; cdr3_aa: CASSSTATNQPQHF; cdr3_nt: TGTGCCAGCTCTTCGACAGCAACGAATCAGCCCCAGCATTTT
v_call: TRBV28; j_call: TRBJ1-5; clone_size: -; d_call: TRBD1; cdr3_length: 14; cdr3_aa: CASSSGTGLRPQHF; cdr3_nt: TGTGCCAGCAGTTCCGGGACAGGCTTACGGCCCCAGCATTTT
v_call: TRBV4-2; j_call: TRBJ1-1; clone_size: -; d_call: -; cdr3_length: 15; cdr3_aa: CASSQEGGQSWEAFF; cdr3_nt: TGTGCCAGCAGCCAAGAAGGAGGACAGTCTTGGGAAGCTTTCTTT
v_call: TRBV11-2; j_call: TRBJ2-7; clone_size: -; d_call: TRBD1; cdr3_length: 16; cdr3_aa: CASSPHPTGNSYEQYF; cdr3_nt: TGTGCCAGCAGCCCACACCCGACAGGGAACTCCTACGAGCAGTACTTC
v_call: TRBV10-3; j_call: TRBJ2-2; clone_size: -; d_call: TRBD1; cdr3_length: 17; cdr3_aa: CAISGQGALRSTGELFF; cdr3_nt: TGTGCCATCAGTGGACAGGGGGCGTTGAGAAGCACCGGGGAGCTGTTTTTT
v_call: TRBV28; j_call: TRBJ1-2; clone_size: -; d_call: -; cdr3_length: 12; cdr3_aa: CASTPYRDGYTF; cdr3_nt: TGTGCCAGCACGCCCTACAGGGATGGCTACACCTTC
v_call: TRBV3-1/TRBV3-2; j_call: TRBJ2-2; clone_size: -; d_call: TRBD2; cdr3_length: 17; cdr3_aa: CASSRNTGTSGNGELFF; cdr3_nt: TGTGCCAGCAGCCGAAACACCGGGACTAGCGGTAACGGGGAGCTGTTTTTT
v_call: TRBV6-6; j_call: TRBJ1-5; clone_size: -; d_call: TRBD1; cdr3_length: 15; cdr3_aa: CASRPPGTENQPQHF; cdr3_nt: TGTGCCAGCAGGCCACCTGGGACAGAAAATCAGCCCCAGCATTTT
v_call: TRBV2; j_call: TRBJ2-7; clone_size: -; d_call: -; cdr3_length: 15; cdr3_aa: CASSGPGAVGYEQYF; cdr3_nt: TGTGCCAGCAGCGGGCCAGGGGCCGTTGGGTACGAGCAGTACTTC
v_call: TRBV6-5; j_call: TRBJ2-7; clone_size: -; d_call: TRBD2; cdr3_length: 14; cdr3_aa: CASRTGTKTYEQYF; cdr3_nt: TGTGCCAGCAGAACCGGGACTAAAACCTACGAGCAGTACTTC
v_call: TRBV9; j_call: TRBJ2-7; clone_size: -; d_call: TRBD1; cdr3_length: 14; cdr3_aa: CASSAGTGFYEQYF; cdr3_nt: TGTGCCAGCAGCGCCGGGACAGGTTTCTACGAGCAGTACTTC
v_call: TRBV28; j_call: TRBJ2-6; clone_size: -; d_call: -; cdr3_length: 16; cdr3_aa: CASMTGSQTGANVLTF; cdr3_nt: TGTGCCAGCATGACAGGATCTCAGACTGGGGCCAACGTCCTGACTTTC
v_call: TRBV29-1; j_call: TRBJ1-5; clone_size: -; d_call: -; cdr3_length: 13; cdr3_aa: CSGSPGVDQPQHF; cdr3_nt: TGCAGCGGAAGCCCAGGGGTTGATCAGCCCCAGCATTTT
v_call: TRBV3-1/TRBV3-2; j_call: TRBJ2-2; clone_size: -; d_call: -; cdr3_length: 14; cdr3_aa: CASSQEAGTGELFF; cdr3_nt: TGTGCCAGCAGCCAAGAAGCGGGCACCGGGGAGCTGTTTTTT
v_call: TRBV6-5; j_call: TRBJ2-7; clone_size: -; d_call: -; cdr3_length: 12; cdr3_aa: CASSSGAYEQYF; cdr3_nt: TGTGCCAGCAGCTCCGGGGCCTACGAGCAGTACTTC
v_call: TRBV5-1; j_call: TRBJ1-1; clone_size: -; d_call: TRBD1; cdr3_length: 16; cdr3_aa: CASSLSGTGLNTEAFF; cdr3_nt: TGCGCCAGCAGCTTAAGCGGGACAGGGCTGAACACTGAAGCTTTCTTT
v_call: TRBV2; j_call: TRBJ2-7; clone_size: -; d_call: -; cdr3_length: 15; cdr3_aa: CASSNIASFFSEQYF; cdr3_nt: TGTGCCAGCAGTAACATCGCTAGCTTTTTCTCCGAGCAGTACTTC
v_call: TRBV7-9; j_call: TRBJ1-1; clone_size: few; d_call: -; cdr3_length: 13; cdr3_aa: CASSLGTNTEAFF; cdr3_nt: TGTGCCAGCAGCTTAGGCACTAACACTGAAGCTTTCTTT
v_call: TRBV5-1; j_call: TRBJ1-1; clone_size: -; d_call: TRBD1; cdr3_length: 16; cdr3_aa: CASSPQTTGGGTEAFF; cdr3_nt: TGCGCCAGCAGCCCCCAAACCACAGGGGGAGGAACTGAAGCTTTCTTT
v_call: TRBV11-3; j_call: TRBJ2-1; clone_size: once; d_call: TRBD2; cdr3_length: 17; cdr3_aa: CASSLDRGTNNDNEQFF; cdr3_nt: TGTGCCAGCAGCTTAGATAGAGGGACTAATAATGATAATGAGCAGTTCTTC
v_call: TRBV25-1; j_call: TRBJ2-5; clone_size: -; d_call: -; cdr3_length: 15; cdr3_aa: CASSEWDSTQETQYF; cdr3_nt: TGTGCCAGCAGTGAATGGGACTCCACCCAAGAGACCCAGTACTTC
v_call: TRBV6-5; j_call: TRBJ1-5; clone_size: -; d_call: -; cdr3_length: 13; cdr3_aa: CASRRGLYQPQHF; cdr3_nt: TGTGCCAGCAGGCGGGGATTATATCAGCCCCAGCATTTT
v_call: TRBV5-4; j_call: TRBJ1-5; clone_size: few; d_call: TRBD1; cdr3_length: 15; cdr3_aa: CASSAGTGVTQPQHF; cdr3_nt: TGTGCCAGCAGCGCCGGGACAGGGGTCACACAGCCCCAGCATTTT
v_call: TRBV6-2/TRBV6-3; j_call: TRBJ1-1; clone_size: -; d_call: -; cdr3_length: 14; cdr3_aa: CASSLHPGNTEAFF; cdr3_nt: TGTGCCAGCAGTTTACACCCAGGGAACACTGAAGCTTTCTTT
v_call: TRBV9; j_call: TRBJ1-6; clone_size: -; d_call: TRBD1; cdr3_length: 17; cdr3_aa: CASSVADRGTYNSPLHF; cdr3_nt: TGTGCCAGCAGCGTAGCGGACAGGGGCACATATAATTCACCCCTCCACTTT
v_call: TRBV7-9; j_call: TRBJ2-1; clone_size: -; d_call: TRBD1; cdr3_length: 16; cdr3_aa: CASSPGTAQSYNEQFF; cdr3_nt: TGTGCCAGCAGCCCAGGGACAGCGCAATCCTACAATGAGCAGTTCTTC
v_call: TRBV14; j_call: TRBJ2-1; clone_size: -; d_call: TRBD2; cdr3_length: 17; cdr3_aa: CASSRSGTSGRLNEQFF; cdr3_nt: TGTGCCAGCAGCCGGTCGGGGACTAGCGGGAGGCTCAATGAGCAGTTCTTC
v_call: TRBV27; j_call: TRBJ1-1; clone_size: -; d_call: TRBD1; cdr3_length: 14; cdr3_aa: CASSLGTGHTEAFF; cdr3_nt: TGTGCCAGCAGTTTAGGGACAGGGCACACTGAAGCTTTCTTT
v_call: TRBV10-3; j_call: TRBJ2-7; clone_size: -; d_call: TRBD2; cdr3_length: 18; cdr3_aa: CAISTRIVASGREYEQYF; cdr3_nt: TGTGCCATCAGCACTAGGATCGTTGCGAGCGGGAGGGAGTACGAGCAGTACTTC
v_call: TRBV27; j_call: TRBJ1-4; clone_size: -; d_call: -; cdr3_length: 16; cdr3_aa: CASSSGRGSTNEKLFF; cdr3_nt: TGTGCCAGCAGTTCCGGAAGGGGTTCAACTAATGAAAAACTGTTTTTT
v_call: TRBV3-1/TRBV3-2; j_call: TRBJ2-3; clone_size: -; d_call: -; cdr3_length: 19; cdr3_aa: CASSQDSRQRFYSTDTQYF; cdr3_nt: TGTGCCAGCAGCCAAGATAGTCGGCAGCGGTTTTACAGCACAGATACGCAGTATTTT
v_call: TRBV28; j_call: TRBJ1-5; clone_size: -; d_call: -; cdr3_length: 15; cdr3_aa: CASSQTGISNQPQHF; cdr3_nt: TGTGCCAGCAGTCAAACAGGGATAAGCAATCAGCCCCAGCATTTT
v_call: TRBV7-9; j_call: TRBJ2-7; clone_size: medium-sized; d_call: -; cdr3_length: 15; cdr3_aa: CASNGGSLGHLEQYF; cdr3_nt: TGTGCCAGCAACGGCGGGTCGCTAGGGCACCTCGAGCAGTACTTC
v_call: TRBV10-3; j_call: TRBJ2-7; clone_size: -; d_call: TRBD1; cdr3_length: 14; cdr3_aa: CASRPGTGVYEQYF; cdr3_nt: TGTGCCAGCCGACCCGGGACAGGGGTCTACGAGCAGTACTTC
v_call: TRBV9; j_call: TRBJ1-2; clone_size: -; d_call: -; cdr3_length: 14; cdr3_aa: CASSFLAGHYGYTF; cdr3_nt: TGTGCCAGCAGCTTCCTTGCAGGTCACTATGGCTACACCTTC
v_call: TRBV7-9; j_call: TRBJ2-7; clone_size: -; d_call: TRBD2; cdr3_length: 16; cdr3_aa: CASSLGTSGVFYEQYF; cdr3_nt: TGTGCCAGCAGCTTAGGGACTAGCGGGGTATTCTACGAGCAGTACTTC
v_call: TRBV6-5; j_call: TRBJ2-7; clone_size: once; d_call: TRBD1; cdr3_length: 15; cdr3_aa: CASRAGQGVTYEQYF; cdr3_nt: TGTGCCAGCAGGGCGGGACAGGGGGTAACCTACGAGCAGTACTTC
v_call: TRBV2; j_call: TRBJ1-2; clone_size: -; d_call: -; cdr3_length: 13; cdr3_aa: CASSVWEEGECTF; cdr3_nt: TGTGCCAGCAGTGTGTGGGAAGAGGGGGAGTGCACCTTC
v_call: TRBV5-6; j_call: TRBJ2-5; clone_size: -; d_call: TRBD1; cdr3_length: 16; cdr3_aa: CASSTGQGAVGETQYF; cdr3_nt: TGTGCCAGCAGCACAGGACAGGGGGCAGTTGGGGAGACCCAGTACTTC
v_call: TRBV28; j_call: TRBJ2-7; clone_size: -; d_call: TRBD1; cdr3_length: 17; cdr3_aa: CASSLWGGTGESYEQYF; cdr3_nt: TGTGCCAGCAGTTTATGGGGTGGGACAGGGGAATCCTACGAGCAGTACTTC
v_call: TRBV19; j_call: TRBJ1-4; clone_size: -; d_call: -; cdr3_length: 16; cdr3_aa: CASSNDGGQQNEKLFF; cdr3_nt: TGTGCCAGTAGTAACGATGGAGGACAGCAGAATGAAAAACTGTTTTTT
v_call: TRBV4-2; j_call: TRBJ2-3; clone_size: -; d_call: TRBD1; cdr3_length: 18; cdr3_aa: CASSQGTPGGVGTDTQYF; cdr3_nt: TGTGCCAGCAGCCAAGGGACCCCAGGGGGCGTAGGCACAGATACGCAGTATTTT
v_call: TRBV7-2; j_call: TRBJ2-5; clone_size: -; d_call: TRBD2; cdr3_length: 16; cdr3_aa: CASSPGLAGGQETQYF; cdr3_nt: TGTGCCAGCAGCCCAGGACTAGCGGGGGGGCAAGAGACCCAGTACTTC
v_call: TRBV21-1; j_call: TRBJ1-2; clone_size: once; d_call: -; cdr3_length: 15; cdr3_aa: CASSNKRVEDYGYTF; cdr3_nt: TGTGCCAGCAGCAATAAGAGGGTAGAGGACTATGGCTACACCTTC
v_call: TRBV7-3; j_call: TRBJ2-7; clone_size: -; d_call: -; cdr3_length: 13; cdr3_aa: CASSLGSGGEQYF; cdr3_nt: TGTGCCAGCAGCTTAGGATCAGGGGGGGAGCAGTACTTC
v_call: TRBV5-5; j_call: TRBJ2-7; clone_size: -; d_call: TRBD2; cdr3_length: 13; cdr3_aa: CASSLTSAYEQYF; cdr3_nt: TGTGCCAGCAGCTTGACTAGCGCCTACGAGCAGTACTTC